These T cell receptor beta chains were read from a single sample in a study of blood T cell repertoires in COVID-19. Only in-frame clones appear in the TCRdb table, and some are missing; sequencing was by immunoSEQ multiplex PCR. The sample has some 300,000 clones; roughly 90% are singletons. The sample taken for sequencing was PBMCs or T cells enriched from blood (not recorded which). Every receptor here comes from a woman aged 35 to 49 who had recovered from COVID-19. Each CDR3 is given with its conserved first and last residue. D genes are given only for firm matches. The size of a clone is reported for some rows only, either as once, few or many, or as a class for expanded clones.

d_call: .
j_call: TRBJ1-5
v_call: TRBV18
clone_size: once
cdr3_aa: CASSYFGDGNQPQHF
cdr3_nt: TGTGCCAGCTCCTACTTCGGGGATGGCAATCAGCCCCAGCATTTT

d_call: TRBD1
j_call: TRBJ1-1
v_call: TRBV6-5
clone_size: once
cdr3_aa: CASRRDSLNTEAFF
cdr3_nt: TGTGCCAGCAGACGGGACAGCCTGAACACTGAAGCTTTCTTT

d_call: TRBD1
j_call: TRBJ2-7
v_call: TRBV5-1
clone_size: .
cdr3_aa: CASSPAGTGASHF
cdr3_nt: TGCGCCAGCAGCCCAGCCGGGACAGGGGCTAGTCACTTC

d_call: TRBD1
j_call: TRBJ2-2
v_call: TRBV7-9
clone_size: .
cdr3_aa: CASSPGGAGTGELFF
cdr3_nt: TGTGCCAGCAGTCCAGGGGGCGCGGGCACCGGGGAGCTGTTTTTT

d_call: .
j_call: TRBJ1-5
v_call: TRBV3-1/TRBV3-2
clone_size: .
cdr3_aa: CASSQGAQGQPQHF
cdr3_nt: TGTGCCAGCAGCCAAGGAGCGCAGGGTCAGCCCCAGCATTTT

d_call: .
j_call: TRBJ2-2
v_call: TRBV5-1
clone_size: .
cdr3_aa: CASSLFRATNTGELFF
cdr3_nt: TGCGCCAGCAGCTTGTTCCGCGCCACGAACACCGGGGAGCTGTTTTTT

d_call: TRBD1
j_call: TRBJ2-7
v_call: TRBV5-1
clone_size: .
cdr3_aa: CASRTTGGVYEQYF
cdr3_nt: TGCGCCAGCCGGACGACAGGGGGCGTCTACGAGCAGTACTTC

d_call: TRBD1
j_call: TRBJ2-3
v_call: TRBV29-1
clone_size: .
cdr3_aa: CSGGRPGQGRDTQYF
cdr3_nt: TGCAGCGGAGGAAGACCGGGACAGGGTCGAGATACGCAGTATTTT

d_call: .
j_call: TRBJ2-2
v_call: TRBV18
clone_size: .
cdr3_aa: CASSPPFPGNTGELFF
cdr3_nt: TGTGCCAGCTCACCACCGTTTCCCGGGAACACCGGGGAGCTGTTTTTT

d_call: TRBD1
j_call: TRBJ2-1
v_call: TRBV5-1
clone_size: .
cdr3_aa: CASSLGGTGGSNEQFF
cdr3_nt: TGCGCCAGCAGCTTGGGCGGGACAGGGGGCTCCAATGAGCAGTTCTTC

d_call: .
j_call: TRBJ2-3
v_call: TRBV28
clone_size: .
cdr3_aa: CASSSSGPGEGEGVFFDTQYF
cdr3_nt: TGTGCCAGCAGTTCCTCCGGCCCAGGGGAGGGGGAGGGAGTCTTCTTCGATACGCAGTATTTT

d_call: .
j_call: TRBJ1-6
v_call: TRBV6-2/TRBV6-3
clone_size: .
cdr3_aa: CASSTLGATDFNSPLHF
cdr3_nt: TGTGCCAGCAGTACCCTGGGAGCCACCGACTTTAATTCACCCCTCCACTTT

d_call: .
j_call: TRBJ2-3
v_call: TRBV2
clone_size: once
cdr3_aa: CASSENLGVDTQYF
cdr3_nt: TGTGCCAGCAGTGAAAACCTAGGGGTCGATACGCAGTATTTT

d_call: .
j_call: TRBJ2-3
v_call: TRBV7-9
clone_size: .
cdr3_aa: CASSSGFQGGDTQYF
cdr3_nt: TGTGCCAGCAGCTCAGGCTTCCAGGGTGGAGATACGCAGTATTTT

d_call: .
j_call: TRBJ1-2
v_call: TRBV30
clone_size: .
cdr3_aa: CAWSVLAGLNYGYTF
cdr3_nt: TGTGCCTGGAGTGTACTGGCAGGACTCAACTATGGCTACACCTTC

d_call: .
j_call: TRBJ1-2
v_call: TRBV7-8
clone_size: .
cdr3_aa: CASSRDVQGNYGYTF
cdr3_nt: TGTGCCAGCAGCCGCGATGTCCAGGGTAACTATGGCTACACCTTC

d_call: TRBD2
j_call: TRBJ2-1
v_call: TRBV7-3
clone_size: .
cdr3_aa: CASSYSGTRGYNEQFF
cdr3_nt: TGTGCCAGCAGCTACTCCGGGACTAGGGGATACAATGAGCAGTTCTTC

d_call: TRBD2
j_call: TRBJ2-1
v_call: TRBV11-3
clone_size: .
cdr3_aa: CASSPRTSEQFF
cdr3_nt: TGTGCCAGCAGCCCACGGACTAGCGAGCAGTTCTTC

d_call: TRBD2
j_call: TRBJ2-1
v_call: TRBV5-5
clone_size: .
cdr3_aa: CASSLCGGRPQNEQFF
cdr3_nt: TGTGCCAGCAGCTTGTGCGGGGGGCGACCTCAGAATGAGCAGTTCTTC

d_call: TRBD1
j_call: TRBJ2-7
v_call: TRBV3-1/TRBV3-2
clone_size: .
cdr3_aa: CASSQDWDRGEQYF
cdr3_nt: TGTGCCAGCAGCCAAGATTGGGACAGAGGCGAGCAGTACTTC

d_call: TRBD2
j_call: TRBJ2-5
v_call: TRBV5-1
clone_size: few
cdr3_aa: CASSIPRSSGGVETQYF
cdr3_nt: TGCGCCAGCAGCATTCCGCGAAGTAGCGGGGGGGTCGAGACCCAGTACTTC

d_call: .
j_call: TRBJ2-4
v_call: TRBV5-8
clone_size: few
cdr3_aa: CASSIRGANIQYF
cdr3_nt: TGTGCCAGCAGCATCAGGGGAGCGAACATTCAGTACTTC

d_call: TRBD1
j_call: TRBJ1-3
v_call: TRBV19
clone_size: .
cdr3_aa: CASRPTGISSGNTIYF
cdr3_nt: TGTGCCAGTAGACCGACAGGGATAAGCTCTGGAAACACCATATATTTT

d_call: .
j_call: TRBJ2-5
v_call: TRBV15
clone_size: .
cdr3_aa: CATSRDIVGRETQYF
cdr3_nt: TGTGCCACCAGCAGAGATATCGTGGGGAGGGAGACCCAGTACTTC

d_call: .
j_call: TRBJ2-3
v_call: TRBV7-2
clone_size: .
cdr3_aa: CASSLRGPSTDTQYF
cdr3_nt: TGTGCCAGCAGCTTACGCGGGCCTAGCACAGATACGCAGTATTTT

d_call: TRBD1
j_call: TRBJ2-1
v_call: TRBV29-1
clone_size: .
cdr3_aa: CSGDGTGNNEQFF
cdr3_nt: TGCAGCGGGGACGGGACAGGTAACAATGAGCAGTTCTTC

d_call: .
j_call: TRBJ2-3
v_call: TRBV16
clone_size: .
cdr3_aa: CASTERGGETDTQYF
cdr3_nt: TGTGCCAGCACCGAAAGGGGGGGCGAGACAGATACGCAGTATTTT

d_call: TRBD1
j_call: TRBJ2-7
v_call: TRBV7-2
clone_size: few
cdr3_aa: CASSPGQGAYEQYF
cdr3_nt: TGTGCCAGCAGCCCGGGACAGGGAGCCTACGAGCAGTACTTC

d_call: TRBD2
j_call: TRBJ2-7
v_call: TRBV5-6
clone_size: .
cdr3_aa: CASSLGAGEHEQYF
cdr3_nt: TGTGCCAGCAGCCTTGGGGCGGGAGAACACGAGCAGTACTTC

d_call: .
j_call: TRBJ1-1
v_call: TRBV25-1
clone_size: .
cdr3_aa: CASSDRLGGEAFF
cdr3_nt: TGTGCCAGCAGTGATCGACTGGGTGGTGAAGCTTTCTTT

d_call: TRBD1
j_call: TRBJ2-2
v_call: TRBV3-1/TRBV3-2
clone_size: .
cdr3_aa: CASSQVWTGGANTGELFF
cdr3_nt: TGTGCCAGCAGCCAAGTTTGGACAGGGGGCGCGAACACCGGGGAGCTGTTTTTT